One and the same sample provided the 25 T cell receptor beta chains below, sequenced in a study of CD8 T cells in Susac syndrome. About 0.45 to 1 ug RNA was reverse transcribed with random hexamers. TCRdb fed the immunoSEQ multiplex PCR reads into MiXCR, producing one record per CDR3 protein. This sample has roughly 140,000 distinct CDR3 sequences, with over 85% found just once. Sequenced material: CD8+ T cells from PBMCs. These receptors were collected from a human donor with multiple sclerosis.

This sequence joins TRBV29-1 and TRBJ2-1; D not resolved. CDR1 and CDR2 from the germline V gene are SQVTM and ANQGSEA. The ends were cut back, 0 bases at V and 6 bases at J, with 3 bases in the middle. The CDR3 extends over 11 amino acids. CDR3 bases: TGCAGCGTTGAAGAGGCCAATGAGCAGTTCTTC. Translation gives CSVEEANEQFF.

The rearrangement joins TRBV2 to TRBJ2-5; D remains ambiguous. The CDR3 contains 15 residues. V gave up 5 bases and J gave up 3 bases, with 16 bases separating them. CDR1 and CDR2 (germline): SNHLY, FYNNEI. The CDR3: CASSPTDRGEETQYF. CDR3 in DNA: TGTGCCAGCAGTCCAACAGACCGAGGTGAAGAGACCCAGTACTTC.

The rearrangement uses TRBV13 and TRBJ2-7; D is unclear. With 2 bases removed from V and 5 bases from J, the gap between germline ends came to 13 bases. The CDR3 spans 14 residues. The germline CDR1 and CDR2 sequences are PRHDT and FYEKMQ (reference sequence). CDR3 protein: CASSLPSARHEQYF. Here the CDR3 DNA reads TGTGCCAGCAGCTTACCGTCGGCCCGCCACGAGCAGTACTTC.

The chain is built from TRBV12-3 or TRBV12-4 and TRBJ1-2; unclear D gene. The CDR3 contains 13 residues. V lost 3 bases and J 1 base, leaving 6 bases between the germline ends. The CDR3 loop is CASSLTLNYGYTF. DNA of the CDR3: TGTGCCAGCAGTTTGACCCTTAACTATGGCTACACCTTC.

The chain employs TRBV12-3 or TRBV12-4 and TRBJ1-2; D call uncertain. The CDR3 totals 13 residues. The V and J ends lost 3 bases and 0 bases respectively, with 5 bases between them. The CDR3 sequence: CASSLVTNYGYTF. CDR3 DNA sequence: TGTGCCAGCAGTTTGGTTACTAACTATGGCTACACCTTC.

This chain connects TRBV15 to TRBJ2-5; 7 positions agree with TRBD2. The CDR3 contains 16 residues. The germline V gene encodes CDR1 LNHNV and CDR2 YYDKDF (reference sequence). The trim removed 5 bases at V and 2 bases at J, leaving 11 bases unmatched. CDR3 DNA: TGTGCCACCAGCGCCGAGACTAGCAGCTATCAAGAGACCCAGTACTTC. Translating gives CATSAETSSYQETQYF.

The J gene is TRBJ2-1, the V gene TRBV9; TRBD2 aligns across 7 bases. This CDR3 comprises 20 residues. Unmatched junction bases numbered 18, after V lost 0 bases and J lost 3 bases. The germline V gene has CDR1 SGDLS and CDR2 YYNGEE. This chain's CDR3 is CASSVARTSSEGGGYNEQFF. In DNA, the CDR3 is TGTGCCAGCAGCGTAGCAAGGACTAGTTCGGAGGGTGGAGGCTACAATGAGCAGTTCTTC.

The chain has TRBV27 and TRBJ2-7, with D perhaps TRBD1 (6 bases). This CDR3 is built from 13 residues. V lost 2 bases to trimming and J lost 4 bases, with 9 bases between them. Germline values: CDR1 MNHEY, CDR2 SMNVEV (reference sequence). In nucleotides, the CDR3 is TGTGCCAGCAGTTTACAGAGGGGGTACGAGCAGTACTTC. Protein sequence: CASSLQRGYEQYF.

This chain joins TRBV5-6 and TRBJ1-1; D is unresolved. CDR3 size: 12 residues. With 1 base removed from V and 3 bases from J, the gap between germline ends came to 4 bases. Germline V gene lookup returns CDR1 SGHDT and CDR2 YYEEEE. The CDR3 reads CASSLFDTEAFF. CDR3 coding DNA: TGTGCCAGCAGCTTGTTCGACACTGAAGCTTTCTTT. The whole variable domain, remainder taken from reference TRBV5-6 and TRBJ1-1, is DAGVTQSPTHLIKTRGQQVTLRCSPKSGHDTVSWYQQALGQGPQFIFQYYEEEERQRGNFPDRFSGHQFPNYSSELNVNALLLGDSALYLCASSLFDTEAFFGQGTRLTVV.

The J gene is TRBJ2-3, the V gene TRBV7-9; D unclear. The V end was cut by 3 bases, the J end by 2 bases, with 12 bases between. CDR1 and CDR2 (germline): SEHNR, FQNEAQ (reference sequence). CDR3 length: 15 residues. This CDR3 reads CASSFGQKLTDTQYF. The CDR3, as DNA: TGTGCCAGCAGCTTCGGCCAAAAACTCACAGATACGCAGTATTTT. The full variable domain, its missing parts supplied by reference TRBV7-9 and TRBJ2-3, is DTGVSQNPRHKITKRGQNVTFRCDPISEHNRLYWYRQTLGQGPEFLTYFQNEAQLEKSRLLSDRFSAERPKGSFSTLEIQRTEQGDSAMYLCASSFGQKLTDTQYFGPGTRLTVL.

The chain's CDR3 is CASSSTGGFAETQYF. DNA of the CDR3: TGTGCCAGCAGCTCGACAGGGGGCTTCGCAGAGACCCAGTACTTC. The chain links TRBV28 to TRBJ2-5; 10 nucleotides line up with TRBD1. From germline, CDR1 is MDHEN and CDR2 SYDVKM. This CDR3 spans 15 amino acids. Losses at the gene ends were 6 bases for V and 4 bases for J; bases not matched to a gene: 8. Using reference TRBV28 and TRBJ2-5 for the parts outside the CDR3, the full variable domain is DVKVTQSSRYLVKRTGEKVFLECVQDMDHENMFWYRQDPGLGLRLIYFSYDVKMKEKGDIPEGYSVSREKKERFSLILESASTNQTSMYLCASSSTGGFAETQYFGPGTRLLVL.

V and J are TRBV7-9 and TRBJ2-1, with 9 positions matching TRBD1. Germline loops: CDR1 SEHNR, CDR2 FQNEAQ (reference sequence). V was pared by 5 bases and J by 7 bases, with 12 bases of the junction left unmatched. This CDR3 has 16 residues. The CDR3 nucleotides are TGTGCCAGCAGCCCTGGGGACAGGGACTTCGCGAATGAGCAGTTCTTC. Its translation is CASSPGDRDFANEQFF.

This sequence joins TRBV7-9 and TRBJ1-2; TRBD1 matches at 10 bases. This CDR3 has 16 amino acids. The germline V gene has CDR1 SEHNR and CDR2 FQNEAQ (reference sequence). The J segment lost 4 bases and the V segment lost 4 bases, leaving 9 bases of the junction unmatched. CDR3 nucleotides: TGTGCCAGCAGCTCCCGGGACAGGGGTTTTGCCTATGGCTACACCTTC. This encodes CASSSRDRGFAYGYTF.

CDR3 residues: CASSQSKAGSFWNTGELFF. CDR3 DNA sequence: TGCGCCAGCAGTCAATCGAAGGCAGGCAGCTTTTGGAACACCGGGGAGCTGTTTTTT. This chain links TRBV23-1 with TRBJ2-2; unclear D gene. TRBV23-1 belongs to the ORF category, with a function that is uncertain. V lost 0 bases and J 1 base, leaving 18 bases between the germline ends. The length of the CDR3 is 19 residues.

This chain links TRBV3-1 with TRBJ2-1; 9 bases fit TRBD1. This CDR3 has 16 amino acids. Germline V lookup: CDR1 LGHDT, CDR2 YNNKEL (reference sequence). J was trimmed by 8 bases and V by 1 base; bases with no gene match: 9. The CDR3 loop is CASSQAVTGGFDEQFF. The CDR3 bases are TGTGCCAGCAGCCAAGCAGTAACAGGGGGCTTCGATGAGCAGTTCTTC.

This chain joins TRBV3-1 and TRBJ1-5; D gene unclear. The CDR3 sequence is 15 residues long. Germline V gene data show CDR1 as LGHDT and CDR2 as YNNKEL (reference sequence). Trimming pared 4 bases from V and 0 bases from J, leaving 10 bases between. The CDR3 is CASSPEPYSNQPQHF. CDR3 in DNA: TGTGCCAGCAGCCCCGAACCGTATAGCAATCAGCCCCAGCATTTT.

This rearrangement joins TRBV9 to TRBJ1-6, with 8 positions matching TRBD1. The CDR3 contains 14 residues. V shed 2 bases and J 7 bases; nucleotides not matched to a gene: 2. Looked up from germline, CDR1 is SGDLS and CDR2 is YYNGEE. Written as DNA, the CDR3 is TGTGCCAGCAGCGTGACAGGGGCCAATTCACCCCTCCACTTT. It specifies CASSVTGANSPLHF.

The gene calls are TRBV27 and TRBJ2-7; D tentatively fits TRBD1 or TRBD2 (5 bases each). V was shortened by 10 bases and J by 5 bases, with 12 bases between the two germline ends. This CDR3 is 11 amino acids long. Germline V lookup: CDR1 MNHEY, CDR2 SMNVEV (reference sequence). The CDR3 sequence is CATSGADEQYF. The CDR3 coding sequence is TGTGCCACCTCCGGGGCGGACGAGCAGTACTTC.

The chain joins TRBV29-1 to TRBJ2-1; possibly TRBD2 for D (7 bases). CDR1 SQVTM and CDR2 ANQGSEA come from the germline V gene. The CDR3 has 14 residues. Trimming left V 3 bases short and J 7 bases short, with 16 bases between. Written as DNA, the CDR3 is TGCAGCGTTGACCTCAAGGGGGGGGGAAATGAGCAGTTCTTC. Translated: CSVDLKGGGNEQFF.

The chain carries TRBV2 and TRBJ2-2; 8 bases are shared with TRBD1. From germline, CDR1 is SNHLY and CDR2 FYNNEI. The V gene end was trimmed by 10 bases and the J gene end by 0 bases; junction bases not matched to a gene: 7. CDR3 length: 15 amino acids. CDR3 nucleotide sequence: TGTGCCACACACCGGACAGGGACGAACACCGGGGAGCTGTTTTTT. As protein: CATHRTGTNTGELFF.

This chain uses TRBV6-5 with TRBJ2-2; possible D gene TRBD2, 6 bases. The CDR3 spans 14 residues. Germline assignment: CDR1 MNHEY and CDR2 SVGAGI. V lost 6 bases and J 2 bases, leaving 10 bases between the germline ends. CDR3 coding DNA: TGTGCCAGCAGGTCCGGGACTAACACCGGGGAGCTGTTTTTT. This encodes CASRSGTNTGELFF.

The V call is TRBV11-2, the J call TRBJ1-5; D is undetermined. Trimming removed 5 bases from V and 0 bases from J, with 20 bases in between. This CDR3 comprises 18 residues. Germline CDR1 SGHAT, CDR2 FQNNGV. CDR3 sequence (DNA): TGTGCCAGCAGCCTCCCGCGGATGCAGGACTATAGCAATCAGCCCCAGCATTTT. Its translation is CASSLPRMQDYSNQPQHF.

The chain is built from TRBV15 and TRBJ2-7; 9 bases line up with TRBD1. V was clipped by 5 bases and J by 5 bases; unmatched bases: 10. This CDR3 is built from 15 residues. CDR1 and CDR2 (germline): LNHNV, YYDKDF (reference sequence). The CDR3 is CATSPNRGLGHEQYF. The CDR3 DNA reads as TGTGCCACCAGCCCGAACAGGGGGCTTGGCCACGAGCAGTACTTC. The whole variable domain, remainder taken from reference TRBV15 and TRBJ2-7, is DAMVIQNPRYQVTQFGKPVTLSCSQTLNHNVMYWYQQKSSQAPKLLFHYYDKDFNNEADTPDNFQSRRPNTSFCFLDIRSPGLGDTAMYLCATSPNRGLGHEQYFGPGTRLTVT.

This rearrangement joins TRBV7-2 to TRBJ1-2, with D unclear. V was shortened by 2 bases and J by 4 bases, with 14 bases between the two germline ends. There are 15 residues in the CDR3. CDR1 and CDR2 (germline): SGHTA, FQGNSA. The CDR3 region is CASSLSSRDAYGYTF. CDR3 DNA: TGTGCCAGCAGCTTAAGTTCTCGAGATGCCTATGGCTACACCTTC.

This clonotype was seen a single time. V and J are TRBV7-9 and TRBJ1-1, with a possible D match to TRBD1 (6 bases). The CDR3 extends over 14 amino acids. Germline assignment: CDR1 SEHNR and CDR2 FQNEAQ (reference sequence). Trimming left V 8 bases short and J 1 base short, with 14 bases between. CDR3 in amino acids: CASVPVGQNTEAFF. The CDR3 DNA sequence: TGTGCCAGCGTCCCCGTGGGACAGAACACTGAAGCTTTCTTT.